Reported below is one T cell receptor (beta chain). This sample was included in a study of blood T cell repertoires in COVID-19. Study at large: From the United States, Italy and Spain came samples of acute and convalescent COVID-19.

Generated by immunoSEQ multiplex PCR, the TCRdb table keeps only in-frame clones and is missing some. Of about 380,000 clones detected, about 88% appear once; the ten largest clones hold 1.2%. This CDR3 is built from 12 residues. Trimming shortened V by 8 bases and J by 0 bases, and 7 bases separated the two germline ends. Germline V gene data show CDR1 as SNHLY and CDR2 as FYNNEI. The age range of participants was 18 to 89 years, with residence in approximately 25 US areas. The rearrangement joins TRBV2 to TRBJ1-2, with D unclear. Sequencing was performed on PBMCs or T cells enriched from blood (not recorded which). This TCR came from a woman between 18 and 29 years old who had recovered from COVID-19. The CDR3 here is CASARANYGYTF. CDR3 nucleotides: TGTGCCAGCGCTCGAGCTAACTATGGCTACACCTTC.